This entry features one TCR beta chain sequence. What it binds is not known. The protocol was immunoSEQ multiplex PCR, while the TCRdb copy is restricted to in-frame clones and leaves out a portion. The data show around 83,000 clones, approximately 85% seen once. The CDR3 runs to 16 residues. Trimming shortened V by 2 bases and J by 4 bases, and 15 bases separated the two germline ends. Per germline, CDR1 MNHEY and CDR2 SVGAGI. The data stem from a study of OX40 agonist ivuxolimab in advanced cancers. General study points: Among expanded peripheral T cells, antigen specificity went undetermined.

This receptor was identified in an adult with an advanced solid tumor such as melanoma, head and neck, liver or kidney cancer. The specimen was CD4+ or CD8+ T cells sorted from blood, collected in a trial of the OX40 agonist ivuxolimab. The gene calls are TRBV6-5 and TRBJ2-1; D possibly matches TRBD1 or TRBD2 (6 bases each). CDR3 protein: CASSYVSGAPYNEQFF. In DNA form, the CDR3 reads TGTGCCAGCAGTTACGTGTCGGGGGCGCCTTACAATGAGCAGTTCTTC.